A selection of T cell receptor beta chains follows, all from one sample in a study of CD8+CD57+ T cells in acquired aplastic anemia. TCRdb independently ran MiXCR on the reads; one entry per CDR3 protein. The sample consists of roughly 200,000 distinct CDR3 sequences, roughly 60% of them appearing once. The sample comprised sorted CD4+, CD8+, or CD8+CD57+ T cells (not recorded which) from PBMCs. These receptors were taken from a human donor with aplastic anemia. The CDR3 runs from the conserved cysteine through the conserved F or W. D genes are given only for firm matches.

V	J	length	D	CDR3
TRBV5-6	TRBJ1-5	12	NA	CASSLEGGQKHF
TRBV20-1	TRBJ2-3	11	NA	CSARHTDTQYF
TRBV6-1	TRBJ1-5	14	NA	CASRRVGNNQPQHF
TRBV20-1	TRBJ2-1	16	TRBD2	CSAREVFEREKTEQFF
TRBV10-2	TRBJ2-1	14	TRBD2	CASSALTSSNEQFF
TRBV7-2	TRBJ2-7	12	NA	CASSPPSGQQYF
TRBV7-2	TRBJ2-3	14	TRBD2	CASSKRGGTDTQYF
TRBV10-3	TRBJ1-2	12	TRBD1	CASSAGGEGYTF
TRBV7-9	TRBJ2-1	17	TRBD2	CASSVGRVAGVSNEQFF
TRBV5-1	TRBJ2-7	13	NA	CASSFSGTYEQYF
TRBV7-2	TRBJ2-3	16	TRBD2	CASSKRAGGRTDTQYF
TRBV14	TRBJ2-2	18	TRBD2	CASSQAPGLAVVTGELFF
TRBV20-1	TRBJ1-6	14	NA	CSASDSLDNSPLHF
TRBV19	TRBJ1-5	12	NA	CASSAKDRTQHF
TRBV29-1	TRBJ2-7	12	NA	CSVGVGPYEQYF
TRBV11-2	TRBJ2-7	15	NA	CASSFFGGASYEQYF
TRBV20-1	TRBJ2-7	11	NA	CSAILGYEQYF
TRBV7-6	TRBJ1-1	18	TRBD1	CASSLVMVGQGLNTEAFF
TRBV5-5	TRBJ2-7	13	NA	CASSFLAGDEQYF
TRBV5-1	TRBJ1-6	16	NA	CASSALTGIQNSPLHF
TRBV19	TRBJ1-3	16	NA	CASSIGGSLSGNTIYF
TRBV15	TRBJ2-7	15	NA	CAASRGGLASYEQYF
TRBV7-2	TRBJ2-3	15	NA	CASSQDSSSTDTQYF
TRBV20-1	TRBJ2-1	10	NA	CSAMGNEQFF
TRBV7-3	TRBJ2-7	13	NA	CASSLGSIGEQYF
TRBV7-9	TRBJ2-7	14	NA	CASSLEASSYEQYF
TRBV9	TRBJ2-3	16	NA	CASSHSTGVSTDTQYF
TRBV6-1	TRBJ1-1	14	TRBD1	CASHDRGLNTEAFF
TRBV11-1	TRBJ1-2	12	NA	CASSKQGYGYTF
TRBV12-3/TRBV12-4	TRBJ1-1	15	NA	CASTSPGRGRTEAFF
TRBV12-3/TRBV12-4	TRBJ2-3	12	TRBD2	CASSPPSGPQYF
TRBV7-6	TRBJ2-7	14	TRBD2	CASSLSGGRHEQYF
TRBV2	TRBJ2-7	15	TRBD2	CASSPGTSGRREQYF
TRBV7-7	TRBJ2-5	15	NA	CASSLGGGAQETQYF
TRBV12-5	TRBJ2-7	12	NA	CASGGASYEQYF
TRBV7-9	TRBJ2-2	16	TRBD2	CASSLLGLADTGELFF
TRBV20-1	TRBJ1-1	16	TRBD1	CSARDPGTAKNTEAFF
TRBV2	TRBJ1-1	15	NA	CASSEALALGTEAFF